This T cell receptor beta chain was sequenced for a study of CD8 T cells in ankylosing spondylitis. This clonotype was seen repeatedly, ten times or more. TCRdb fed the 5' RACE reads into MiXCR, producing one record per CDR3 protein. The data hold roughly 42,000 distinct CDR3 sequences, with around 2.9% observed a single time. Input material: blood, either unsorted or a sorted T cell fraction (not recorded which). This receptor was obtained from a male donor with ankylosing spondylitis or in good health (not recorded which).

CDR3 sequence (DNA): TGTGCCAGCAGCCCCCGGGATGAGCAGTTCTTC. It encodes CASSPRDEQFF. V and J are TRBV9 and TRBJ2-1, with D hard to call. The length of the CDR3 is 11 residues. Trimming removed 4 bases from V and 8 bases from J, with 7 bases in between. CDR1 is SGDLS, CDR2 YYNGEE, per germline.